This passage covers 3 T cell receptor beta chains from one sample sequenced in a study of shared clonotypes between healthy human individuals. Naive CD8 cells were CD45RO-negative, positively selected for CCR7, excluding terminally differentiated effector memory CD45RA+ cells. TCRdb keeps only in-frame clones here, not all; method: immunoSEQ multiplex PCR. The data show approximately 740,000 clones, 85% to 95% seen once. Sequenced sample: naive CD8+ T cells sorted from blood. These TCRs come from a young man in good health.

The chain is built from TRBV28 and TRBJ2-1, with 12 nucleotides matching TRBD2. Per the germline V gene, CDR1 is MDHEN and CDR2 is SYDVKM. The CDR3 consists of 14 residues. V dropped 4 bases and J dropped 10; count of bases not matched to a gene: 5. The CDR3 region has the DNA TGTGCCAGCAGTTACGGACTAGCGGGATGGGAGCAGTTCTTC. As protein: CASSYGLAGWEQFF.

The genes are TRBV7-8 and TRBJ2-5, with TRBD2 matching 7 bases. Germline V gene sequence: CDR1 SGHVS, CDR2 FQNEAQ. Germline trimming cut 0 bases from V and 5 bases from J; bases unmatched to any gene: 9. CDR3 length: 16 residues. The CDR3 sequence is CASSLAGGPVVETQYF. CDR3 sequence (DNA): TGTGCCAGCAGCTTAGCGGGAGGGCCGGTTGTCGAGACCCAGTACTTC.

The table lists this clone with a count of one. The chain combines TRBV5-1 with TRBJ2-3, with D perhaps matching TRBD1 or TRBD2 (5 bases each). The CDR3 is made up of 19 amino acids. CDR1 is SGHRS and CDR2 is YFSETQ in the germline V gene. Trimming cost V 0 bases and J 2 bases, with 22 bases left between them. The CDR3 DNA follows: TGCGCCAGCAGCTTGGTTACTGTGGGGACCCCGGGCCCCACAGATACGCAGTATTTT. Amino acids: CASSLVTVGTPGPTDTQYF.